The 17 T cell receptor beta chains below come from one sample, sequenced in a study of long-term antiretroviral therapy in people with HIV. Run at survey level, the immunoSEQ assay was version v3.0. The data were produced by immunoSEQ multiplex PCR, yet TCRdb's version contains in-frame clones alone and is incomplete. This repertoire shows tens of thousands of clones, 82% found once; its top ten account for roughly 8.1%. The sequenced sample was unsorted PBMCs, obtained at the start of antiretroviral therapy. The receptors stem from a man aged 50-59 years with HIV.

This clone appeared a few times. This sequence joins TRBV7-2 and TRBJ1-2; D remains unclear. Looked up from germline, CDR1 is SGHTA and CDR2 is FQGNSA. The CDR3 consists of 15 residues. V gave up 5 bases and J gave up 4 bases, with 17 bases separating them. The CDR3 coding sequence is TGTGCCAGCAGCCCTACCCCCCGCGGCACCTATGGCTACACCTTC. Translated, it gives CASSPTPRGTYGYTF.

The chain has TRBV19 and TRBJ1-4; D uncertain. Deletions cut 2 bases from V and 4 bases from J, with 11 bases between. The germline V gene encodes CDR1 LNHDA and CDR2 SQIVND (reference sequence). The CDR3 spans 15 residues. This chain's CDR3 is CASSIRHGDNEKLFF. The CDR3 DNA sequence: TGTGCCAGTAGTATAAGGCACGGTGATAATGAAAAACTGTTTTTT.

The chain carries TRBV14 and TRBJ1-3; perhaps TRBD1 as D (5 bases). The ends were cut back, 4 bases at V and 0 bases at J, with 10 bases in the middle. CDR1 and CDR2 (germline): SGHDN, FVKESK. This CDR3 has 15 amino acids. The CDR3 nucleotides are TGTGCCAGCAGCCTGAGGGGATCCTCTGGAAACACCATATATTTT. Its protein is CASSLRGSSGNTIYF.

This clone was counted a few times. V gene TRBV19 combines with J gene TRBJ1-5; maybe TRBD1 (5 bases). This CDR3 is built from 15 residues. Germline V lookup: CDR1 LNHDA, CDR2 SQIVND (reference sequence). V was trimmed by 1 base and J by 3 bases, leaving 10 bases between them. The CDR3: CASSIVGGDNQPQHF. The CDR3 nucleotides are TGTGCCAGTAGTATAGTAGGAGGGGACAATCAGCCCCAGCATTTT.

V and J are TRBV4-1 and TRBJ2-7; D ambiguous. Germline CDR1 MGHRA, CDR2 YSYEKL. The V end lost 1 base, the J end lost 5 bases, and 15 bases lay between the germline ends. The CDR3 consists of 15 residues. CDR3 residues: CASSQGSDSIHEQYF. The CDR3 region has the DNA TGCGCCAGCAGCCAAGGATCCGACTCGATCCACGAGCAGTACTTC.

This sequence joins TRBV9 and TRBJ2-5, with TRBD1 identical over 10 bases. The trim removed 4 bases at V and 4 bases at J, leaving 10 bases unmatched. Germline V gene lookup returns CDR1 SGDLS and CDR2 YYNGEE. The CDR3 totals 16 residues. CDR3 loop: CASSTGQGGIGETQYF. The CDR3 region has the DNA TGTGCCAGCAGCACAGGACAGGGGGGTATTGGAGAGACCCAGTACTTC.

The gene calls are TRBV28 and TRBJ2-3; 11 bases match TRBD2. The V and J ends lost 5 bases and 2 bases, in that order; junction bases with no gene match: 9. CDR1 is MDHEN and CDR2 is SYDVKM in the germline V gene. The length of the CDR3 is 17 residues. DNA of the CDR3: TGTGCCAGCAGTCCCGTTAGCGGGAGGGCCCTCACAGATACGCAGTATTTT. As protein: CASSPVSGRALTDTQYF.

The V and J genes are TRBV30 and TRBJ1-5; the D is unclear. The germline V gene has CDR1 GTSNPN and CDR2 SVGIG (reference sequence). The CDR3 has 15 residues. V lost 4 bases to trimming and J lost 0 bases, with 13 bases between them. The CDR3 is CAWNPRAHSNQPQHF. The CDR3 region has the DNA TGTGCCTGGAATCCACGCGCCCATAGCAATCAGCCCCAGCATTTT.

The chain has TRBV10-2 and TRBJ1-1; D is undetermined. CDR3 length equals 12 residues. The V gene lost 4 bases and the J gene lost 4 bases, with 7 bases spanning the gap. Germline CDR1 and CDR2: WSHSY and SAAADI. The CDR3 sequence: CASSAGATEAFF. Written as DNA, the CDR3 is TGCGCCAGCAGTGCAGGTGCCACTGAAGCTTTCTTT.

The chain has TRBV6-5 and TRBJ1-4; D is ambiguous. The CDR3 has 13 amino acids. V was clipped by 8 bases and J by 8 bases, with 15 bases between them. The germline V gene encodes CDR1 MNHEY and CDR2 SVGAGI. The CDR3: CASRGSADEKLFF. CDR3 DNA: TGTGCCAGCCGAGGCTCGGCGGACGAAAAACTGTTTTTT.

This chain connects TRBV18 to TRBJ1-2; 11 nucleotides agree with TRBD1. The CDR3 has 15 residues. Trimming at V came to 1 base and at J to 6 bases, leaving 4 bases not matched to a gene. CDR1 is KGHSH, CDR2 LQKENI, per germline. The CDR3 bases are TGTGCCAGCTCACCACAGGACAGGGGGCCGAATGGCTACACCTTC. Translation gives CASSPQDRGPNGYTF. The entire variable domain, with the rest obtained from reference TRBV18 and TRBJ1-2, is as follows: NAGVMQNPRHLVRRRGQEARLRCSPMKGHSHVYWYRQLPEEGLKFMVYLQKENIIDESGMPKERFSAEFPKEGPSILRIQQVVRGDSAAYFCASSPQDRGPNGYTFGSGTRLTVV.

This rearrangement joins TRBV7-3 to TRBJ2-2; no reliable D call. CDR3 length equals 13 residues. CDR1 is SGHTA and CDR2 is FQGTGA in the germline V gene. Trimming pared 9 bases from V and 6 bases from J, leaving 14 bases between. The CDR3 nucleotides are TGTGCCAGTTCCTCAGTTGAGCCCGGGGAGCTGTTTTTT. It is translated as CASSSVEPGELFF.

The chain joins TRBV19 to TRBJ1-6; D is possibly TRBD1 (6 bases). The germline V and J ends were trimmed by 3 bases and 7 bases, with 13 bases remaining between them. The CDR3 has 15 amino acids. The germline V gene encodes CDR1 LNHDA and CDR2 SQIVND (reference sequence). The CDR3 bases are TGTGCCAGTAGTATGATCCAGGGGCCGAATTCACCCCTCCACTTT. As protein: CASSMIQGPNSPLHF.

The chain couples TRBV6-6 to TRBJ2-4; either TRBD1 or TRBD2 may supply D (5 bases each). The germline V gene encodes CDR1 MNHNY and CDR2 SVGAGI (reference sequence). Trimming pared 4 bases from V and 5 bases from J, leaving 9 bases between. The CDR3 covers 13 residues. Written as DNA, the CDR3 is TGTGCCAGCAGTTTGGGACCTGAAAACATTCAGTACTTC. Translating it yields CASSLGPENIQYF.

This chain joins TRBV5-6 and TRBJ2-5, with TRBD1 as a possible D gene (6 bases). The CDR3 covers 14 residues. CDR1 and CDR2 (germline): SGHDT, YYEEEE. The V end lost 5 bases, the J end lost 3 bases, and 14 bases lay between the germline ends. The CDR3 DNA reads TGTGCCAGCAGACCTACAGGGATAGAAGAGACCCAGTACTTC. Amino acid sequence: CASRPTGIEETQYF.

The genes are TRBV27 and TRBJ2-1; D call uncertain. Germline CDR1 is MNHEY and CDR2 is SMNVEV (reference sequence). The V end was cut by 0 bases, the J end by 1 base, with 4 bases between. This CDR3 spans 14 amino acids. The CDR3 region has the DNA TGTGCCAGCAGTTTATCAGTGTCCTACAATGAGCAGTTCTTC. Translated: CASSLSVSYNEQFF.

The rearrangement uses TRBV14 and TRBJ2-7; 8 bases agree with TRBD1. The length of the CDR3 is 14 residues. The germline V gene encodes CDR1 SGHDN and CDR2 FVKESK. Trimming cost V 4 bases and J 2 bases; bases outside gene matches: 4. DNA for the CDR3: TGTGCCAGCAGCCGCAACAGGGGGGCCTACGAGCAGTACTTC. Amino acids: CASSRNRGAYEQYF.